The 7 T cell receptor beta chains presented below share a single source sample, sequenced in a study of cytomegalovirus exposure and HLA in healthy donors. Researchers ran the PCR with 60 Vbeta and 13 Jbeta primers. Libraries were prepared by immunoSEQ multiplex PCR; TCRdb keeps only in-frame clonotypes and omits some of them. The sample shows around 200,000 clones, roughly four fifths of them seen only once. Material: PBMCs. The source of these receptors is a man in his forties or fifties in good health and CMV-seronegative.

J is TRBJ2-3 and V is TRBV7-2; 8 nucleotides line up with TRBD2. The J segment lost 4 bases and the V segment lost 5 bases, leaving 5 bases of the junction unmatched. The V gene's germline CDR1 is SGHTA and CDR2 FQGNSA. CDR3 length: 14 residues. CDR3 nucleotide sequence: TGTGCCAGCAGCCGGGCGGGGGGCCCAGATACGCAGTATTTT. Translating it yields CASSRAGGPDTQYF.

The V and J genes are TRBV5-5 and TRBJ2-3; 7 bases map to TRBD2. The CDR3 is made up of 15 amino acids. The germline V gene has CDR1 SGHKS and CDR2 YYEKEE (reference sequence). V trimming: 3 bases; J trimming: 2 bases; junction bases outside the gene matches: 6. DNA for the CDR3: TGTGCCAGCAGCTCTGGGGGGGATTCCACAGATACGCAGTATTTT. This codes for CASSSGGDSTDTQYF.

V and J are TRBV18 and TRBJ2-1; D possibly corresponds to TRBD1 (6 bases). This CDR3 is 15 amino acids long. The V and J ends lost 3 bases and 10 bases respectively, with 19 bases between them. Germline CDR1 and CDR2: KGHSH and LQKENI. CDR3 nucleotides: TGTGCCAGCTCACCTATCCTGGTGGGGGCTAACGAGCAGTTCTTC. Protein sequence: CASSPILVGANEQFF.

This rearrangement joins TRBV9 to TRBJ1-3; D possibly corresponds to TRBD1 (5 bases). The V end lost 2 bases, the J end lost 4 bases, and 13 bases lay between the germline ends. Germline loops: CDR1 SGDLS, CDR2 YYNGEE. The CDR3 contains 15 residues. This CDR3 is CASSVGGVTGNTIYF. The CDR3 nucleotides are TGTGCCAGCAGCGTGGGGGGGGTTACGGGAAACACCATATATTTT.

The V and J genes are TRBV9 and TRBJ2-1; 9 positions match TRBD2. The CDR3 loop spans 16 amino acids. V gave up 1 base and J gave up 7 bases; unmatched junction bases: 9. Germline V lookup: CDR1 SGDLS, CDR2 YYNGEE. The CDR3 reads CASSVSGAGGRNEQFF. CDR3 nucleotides: TGTGCCAGCAGCGTATCGGGAGCGGGAGGTAGGAATGAGCAGTTCTTC.

The chain carries TRBV21-1 and TRBJ1-1; TRBD1 is taken as the D call from the table, unchecked against the DNA. TRBV21-1 is a listed pseudogene. This CDR3 is built from 18 residues. The CDR3 reads CASSNKNVVWTIWGEAFF. Written as DNA, the CDR3 is TGTGCCAGCAGCAACAAAAATGTGGTTTGGACAATCTGGGGTGAAGCTTTCTTT.

Comments on this clone: This same CDR3 is encoded by further DNA sequences in the sample. V is TRBV5-8 and J is TRBJ1-3; no firm D call. The length of the CDR3 is 14 residues. Per the germline V gene, CDR1 is SGHTS and CDR2 is YDEGEE. V was shortened by 4 bases and J by 0 bases, with 8 bases between the two germline ends. CDR3 sequence (DNA): TGTGCCAGCAGCCTCCGGGGCTCTGGAAACACCATATATTTT. Translation gives CASSLRGSGNTIYF. The full variable domain, rest sourced from reference TRBV5-8 and TRBJ1-3, is EAGVTQSPTHLIKTRGQQATLRCSPISGHTSVYWYQQALGLGLQFLLWYDEGEERNRGNFPPRFSGRQFPNYSSELNVNALELEDSALYLCASSLRGSGNTIYFGEGSWLTVV.